This T cell receptor beta chain was documented in a study of T cells in localized non-small cell lung cancer. This clone was counted a few times. Its cognate antigen is unknown. Assay: immunoSEQ multiplex PCR; the TCRdb copy retains only in-frame clones and omits some. The data contain about 33,000 clones, about nine tenths of them singletons. V dropped 8 bases and J dropped 3 bases, with 7 bases sitting between them. The CDR3 length is 11 residues. Germline assignment: CDR1 MNHNS and CDR2 SASEGT. The study's findings and limits: Longer overall survival accompanied higher blood T cell density. The study found T cell clonality highest in uninvolved adjacent lung, above tumor. Researchers found a median roughly 56 of the top 100 tumor clones in adjacent lung. Heterogeneity within the tumor remains possible, as just one region underwent sequencing.

Specimen: peripheral blood, collected before any cancer treatment. The gene calls are TRBV6-1 and TRBJ1-1; D uncertain. The clonotype was recovered from a female donor over 55 with stage I lung adenocarcinoma. The CDR3 nucleotides read TGTGCCAGCCTCTGGGACACTGAAGCTTTCTTT. Amino acid sequence: CASLWDTEAFF.